This T cell receptor (beta chain) appears in the sequencing data of a study of blood T cell repertoires in COVID-19. Assay used: immunoSEQ multiplex PCR; TCRdb lists only in-frame clones, some missing. The sample contains 350,000 to 400,000 clones, 90% to 95% of which appear only once. Losses at the gene ends were 10 bases for V and 2 bases for J; bases not matched to a gene: 3. Germline assignment: CDR1 SNHLY and CDR2 FYNNEI. The CDR3 consists of 13 residues. Input material: PBMCs or T cells enriched from blood (not recorded which). The chain uses TRBV2 and TRBJ2-7, with 12 bases fitting TRBD2. This receptor was identified in a woman in her forties who had been exposed to COVID-19. This CDR3 reads CAIWTSGTYEQYF. DNA of the CDR3: TGTGCCATCTGGACTAGCGGGACCTACGAGCAGTACTTC.